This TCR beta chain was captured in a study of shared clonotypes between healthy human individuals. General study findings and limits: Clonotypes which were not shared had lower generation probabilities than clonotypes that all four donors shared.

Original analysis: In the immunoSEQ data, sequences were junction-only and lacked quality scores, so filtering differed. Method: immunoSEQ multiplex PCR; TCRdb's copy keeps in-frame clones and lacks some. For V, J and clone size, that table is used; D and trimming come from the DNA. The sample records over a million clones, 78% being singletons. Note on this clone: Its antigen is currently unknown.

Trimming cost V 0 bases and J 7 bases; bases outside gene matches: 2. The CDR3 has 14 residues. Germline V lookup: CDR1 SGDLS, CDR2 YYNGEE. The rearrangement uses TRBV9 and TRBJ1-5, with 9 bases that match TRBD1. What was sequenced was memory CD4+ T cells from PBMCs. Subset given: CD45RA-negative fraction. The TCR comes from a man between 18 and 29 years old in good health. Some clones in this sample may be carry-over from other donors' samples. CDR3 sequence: CASSVADRGQPQHF. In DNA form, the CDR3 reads TGTGCCAGCAGCGTAGCGGACAGGGGCCAGCCCCAGCATTTT.